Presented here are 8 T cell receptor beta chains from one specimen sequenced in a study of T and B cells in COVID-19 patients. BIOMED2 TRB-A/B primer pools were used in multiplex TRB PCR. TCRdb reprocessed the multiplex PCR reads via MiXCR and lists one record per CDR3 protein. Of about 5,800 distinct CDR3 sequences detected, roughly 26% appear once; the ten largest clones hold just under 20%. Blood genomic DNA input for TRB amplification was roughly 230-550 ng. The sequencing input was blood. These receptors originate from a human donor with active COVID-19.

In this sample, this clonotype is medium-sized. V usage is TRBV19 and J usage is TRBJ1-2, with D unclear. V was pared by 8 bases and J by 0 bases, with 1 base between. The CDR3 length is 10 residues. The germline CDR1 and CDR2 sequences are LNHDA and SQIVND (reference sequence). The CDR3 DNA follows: TGTGCCAGTTCTAACTATGGCTACACCTTC. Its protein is CASSNYGYTF.

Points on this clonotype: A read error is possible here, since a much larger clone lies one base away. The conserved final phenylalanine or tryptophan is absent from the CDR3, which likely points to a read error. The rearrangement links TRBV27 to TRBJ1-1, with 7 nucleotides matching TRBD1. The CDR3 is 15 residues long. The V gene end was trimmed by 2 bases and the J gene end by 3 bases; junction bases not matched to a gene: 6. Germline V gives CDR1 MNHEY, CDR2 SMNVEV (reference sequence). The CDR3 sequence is CASSLDREVDTEAFS. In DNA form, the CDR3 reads TGTGCCAGCAGTTTAGACAGGGAGGTCGACACTGAAGCTTTCTCT.

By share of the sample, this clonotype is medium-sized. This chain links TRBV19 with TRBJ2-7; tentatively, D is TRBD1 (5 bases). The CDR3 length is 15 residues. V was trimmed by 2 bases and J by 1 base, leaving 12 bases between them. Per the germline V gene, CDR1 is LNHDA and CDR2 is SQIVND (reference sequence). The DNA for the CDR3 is TGTGCCAGTAGTATACGGGCAGGGCAGTCCTACGAGCAGTACTTC. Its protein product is CASSIRAGQSYEQYF.

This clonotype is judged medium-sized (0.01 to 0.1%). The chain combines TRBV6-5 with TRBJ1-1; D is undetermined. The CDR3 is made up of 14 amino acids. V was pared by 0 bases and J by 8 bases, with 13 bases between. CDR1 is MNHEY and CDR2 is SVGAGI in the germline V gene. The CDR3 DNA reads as TGTGCCAGCAGTTACTCGACGGTGGGGTTAGAAGCTTTCTTT. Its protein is CASSYSTVGLEAFF.

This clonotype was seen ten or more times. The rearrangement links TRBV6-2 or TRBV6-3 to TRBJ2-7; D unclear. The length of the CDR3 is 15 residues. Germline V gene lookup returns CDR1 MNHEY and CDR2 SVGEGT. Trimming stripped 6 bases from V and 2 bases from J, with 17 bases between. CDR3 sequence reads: CASSRSIGPTYEQYF. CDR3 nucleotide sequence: TGTGCCAGCAGCCGATCTATCGGGCCCACCTACGAGCAGTACTTC.

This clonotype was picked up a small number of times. The CDR3 loop is CASSTPGAQETQYF. CDR3 nucleotides: TGTGCCAGCAGTACCCCAGGGGCGCAAGAGACCCAGTACTTC. V is TRBV7-9 and J is TRBJ2-5; D is possibly TRBD1 (6 bases). The CDR3 is 14 residues long. The germline gives CDR1 SEHNR, CDR2 FQNEAQ (reference sequence). V lost 6 bases and J lost 2, with 13 bases in between.

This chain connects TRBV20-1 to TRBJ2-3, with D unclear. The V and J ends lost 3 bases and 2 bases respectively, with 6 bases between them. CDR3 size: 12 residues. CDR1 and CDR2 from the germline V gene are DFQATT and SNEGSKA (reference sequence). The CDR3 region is CSASKYTDTQYF. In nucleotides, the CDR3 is TGCAGTGCTAGTAAATACACAGATACGCAGTATTTT.

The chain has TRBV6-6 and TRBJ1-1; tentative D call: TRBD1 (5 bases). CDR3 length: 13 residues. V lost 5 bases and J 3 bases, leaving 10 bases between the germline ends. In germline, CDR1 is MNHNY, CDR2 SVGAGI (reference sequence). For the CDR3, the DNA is TGTGCCAGCAGTAGGGGACGGTACACTGAAGCTTTCTTT. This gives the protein CASSRGRYTEAFF.